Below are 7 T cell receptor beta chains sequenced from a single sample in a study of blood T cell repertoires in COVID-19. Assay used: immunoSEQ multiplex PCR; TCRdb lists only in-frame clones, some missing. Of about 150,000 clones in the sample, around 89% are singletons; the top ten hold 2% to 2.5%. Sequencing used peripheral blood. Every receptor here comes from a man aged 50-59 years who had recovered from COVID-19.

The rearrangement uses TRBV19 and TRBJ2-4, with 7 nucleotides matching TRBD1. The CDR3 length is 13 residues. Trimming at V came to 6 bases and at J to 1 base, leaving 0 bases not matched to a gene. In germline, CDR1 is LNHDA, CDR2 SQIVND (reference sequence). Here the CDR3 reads CASRGGAKNIQYF. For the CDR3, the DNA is TGTGCCAGTAGAGGGGGCGCCAAAAACATTCAGTACTTC.

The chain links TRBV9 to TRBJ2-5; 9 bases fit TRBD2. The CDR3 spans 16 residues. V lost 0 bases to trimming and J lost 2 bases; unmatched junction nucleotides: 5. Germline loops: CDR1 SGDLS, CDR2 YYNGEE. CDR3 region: CASSVGVLAGQETQYF. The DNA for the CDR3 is TGTGCCAGCAGCGTAGGAGTCCTAGCGGGACAAGAGACCCAGTACTTC.

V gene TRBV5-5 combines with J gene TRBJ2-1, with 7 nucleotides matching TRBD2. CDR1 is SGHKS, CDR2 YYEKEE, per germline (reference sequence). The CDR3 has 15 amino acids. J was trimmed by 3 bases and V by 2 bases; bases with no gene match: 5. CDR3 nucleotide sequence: TGTGCCAGCAGCTTAACTAGCGCCAGCTACAATGAGCAGTTCTTC. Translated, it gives CASSLTSASYNEQFF. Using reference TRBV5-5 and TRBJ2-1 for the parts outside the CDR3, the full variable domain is DAGVTQSPTHLIKTRGQQVTLRCSPISGHKSVSWYQQVLGQGPQFIFQYYEKEERGRGNFPDRFSARQFPNYSSELNVNALLLGDSALYLCASSLTSASYNEQFFGPGTRLTVL.

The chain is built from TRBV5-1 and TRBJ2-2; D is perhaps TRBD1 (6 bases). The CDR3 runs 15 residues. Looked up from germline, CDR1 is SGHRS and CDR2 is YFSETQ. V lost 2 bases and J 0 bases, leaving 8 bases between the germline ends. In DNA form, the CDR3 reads TGCGCCAGCAGCTTAGGACAGTCGAACACCGGGGAGCTGTTTTTT. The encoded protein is CASSLGQSNTGELFF.

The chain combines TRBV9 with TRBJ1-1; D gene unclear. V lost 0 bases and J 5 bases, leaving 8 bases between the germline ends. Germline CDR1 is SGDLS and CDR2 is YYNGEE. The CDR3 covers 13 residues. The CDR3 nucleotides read TGTGCCAGCAGCGTAGAATCACATACTGAAGCTTTCTTT. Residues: CASSVESHTEAFF.

The DNA of the CDR3 is TGTGCCAGCAGTCGGACAGGGCCGACCTCCTACGAGCAGTACTTC. It is translated as CASSRTGPTSYEQYF. This chain joins TRBV6-5 and TRBJ2-7; 8 bases map to TRBD1. CDR1 is MNHEY, CDR2 SVGAGI, per germline. With V trimmed by 5 bases and J by 0 bases, 6 bases remained unmatched. The CDR3 is 15 residues long.

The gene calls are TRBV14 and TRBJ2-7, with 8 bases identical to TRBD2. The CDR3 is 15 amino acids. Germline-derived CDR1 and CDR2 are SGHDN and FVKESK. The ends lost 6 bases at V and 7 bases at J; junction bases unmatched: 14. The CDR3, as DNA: TGTGCCAGCAGGGCGGCCGGAGCGGGAGCGGATGAGCAGTACTTC. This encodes CASRAAGAGADEQYF.